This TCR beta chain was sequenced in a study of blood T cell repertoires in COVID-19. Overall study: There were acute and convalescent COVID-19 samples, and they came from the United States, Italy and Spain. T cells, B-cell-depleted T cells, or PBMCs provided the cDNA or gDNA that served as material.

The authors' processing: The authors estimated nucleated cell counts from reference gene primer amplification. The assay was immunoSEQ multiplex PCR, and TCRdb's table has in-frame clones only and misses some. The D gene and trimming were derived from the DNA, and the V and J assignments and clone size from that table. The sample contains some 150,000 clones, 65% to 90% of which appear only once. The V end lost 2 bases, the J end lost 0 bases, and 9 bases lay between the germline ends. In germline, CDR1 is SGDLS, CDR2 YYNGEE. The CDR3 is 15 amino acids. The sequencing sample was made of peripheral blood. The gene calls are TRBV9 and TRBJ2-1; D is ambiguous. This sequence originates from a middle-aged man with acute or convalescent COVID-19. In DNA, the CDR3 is TGTGCCAGCAGCGTTGCGGAAAGCTCCTACAATGAGCAGTTCTTC. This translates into CASSVAESSYNEQFF.